The table lists the clone carrying this T cell receptor beta chain with a few counts. This entry comes from a study of T-cell memory formation after mild COVID-19. Study-wide context: Most TCR clusters belonged to a single donor.

CDR3 size: 13 residues. Losses at the gene ends were 9 bases for V and 4 bases for J; bases not matched to a gene: 7. The germline V gene encodes CDR1 SEHNR and CDR2 FQNEAQ (reference sequence). TCRdb re-called the 5' RACE reads through MiXCR, storing one row per CDR3 protein. The data show roughly 130,000 distinct CDR3 sequences, 15% to 20% seen once. The V call is TRBV7-9, the J call TRBJ1-2; 8 bases align to TRBD1. This TCR was recovered from an adult woman who had mild COVID-19 (a few samples of this study predate the infection). Cell type and time point are not known. The sequenced material came from PBMCs or a T cell subset sorted from them (not recorded which). This chain's CDR3 is CASYRTGSYGYTF. The DNA for the CDR3 is TGTGCCAGTTACAGGACAGGGAGCTATGGCTACACCTTC. Filled out from reference TRBV7-9 and TRBJ1-2, the complete variable domain reads DTGVSQNPRHKITKRGQNVTFRCDPISEHNRLYWYRQTLGQGPEFLTYFQNEAQLEKSRLLSDRFSAERPKGSFSTLEIQRTEQGDSAMYLCASYRTGSYGYTFGSGTRLTVV.